These 18 T cell receptor beta chains share one sample of origin, sequenced in a study of T cells in Graves' hyperthyroidism and ophthalmopathy. Amplified TCR beta CDR3 regions derived from RNA transcripts. The HTBI set primed first-round TCR CDR3 RT-PCR. A single record per CDR3 protein comes from TCRdb applying MiXCR to the multiplex PCR reads. This table holds 340,000 or so distinct CDR3 sequences, around a sixth found once. Sequencing used blood. The receptors were sampled from a woman aged 50 to 60 with Graves' hyperthyroidism.

This clonotype was seen a handful of times. The gene calls are TRBV6-1 and TRBJ1-5; D is uncertain. From germline, CDR1 is MNHNS and CDR2 SASEGT. The length of the CDR3 is 15 residues. Trimming took off 1 base at V and 0 bases at J, with 7 bases between the two ends. CDR3 nucleotide sequence: TGTGCCAGCAGTGAAGGAGTTACTAGCAATCAGCCCCAGCATTTT. The encoded protein is CASSEGVTSNQPQHF.

The sample holds many counts of this clonotype. The J gene is TRBJ1-1, the V gene TRBV24-1, with 9 bases identical to TRBD1. The CDR3 length is 15 residues. Germline values: CDR1 KGHDR, CDR2 SFDVKD. Trimming took 5 bases from V and 1 from J; bases not matched to a gene: 4. The CDR3, as DNA: TGTGCCACCAGTGGGACAGGGGAGAGGAACACTGAAGCTTTCTTT. Residues: CATSGTGERNTEAFF.

This clonotype was seen many times. The chain is built from TRBV6-1 and TRBJ1-5, with D maybe TRBD1 (5 bases). V was clipped by 6 bases and J by 4 bases, with 19 bases between them. The germline V gene has CDR1 MNHNS and CDR2 SASEGT. CDR3 size: 16 residues. Written as DNA, the CDR3 is TGTGCCAGCAGGGATACGGGCCCGGGGCCAAATCAGCCCCAGCATTTT. Its protein product is CASRDTGPGPNQPQHF.

This clonotype was counted many times. The chain combines TRBV7-3 with TRBJ1-1; possible D gene TRBD1, 5 bases. The germline V gene has CDR1 SGHTA and CDR2 FQGTGA. The CDR3 has 19 amino acids. The V end lost 2 bases, the J end lost 7 bases, and 29 bases lay between the germline ends. The CDR3 coding sequence is TGTGCCAGCAGCTTAGTCGGCAGCCTAGCGAGGGCAAAAACAGGTGAAGCTTTCTTT. This translates into CASSLVGSLARAKTGEAFF.

This clonotype was counted only a few times. The rearrangement links TRBV4-2 to TRBJ1-5, with 8 bases lining up with TRBD1. Trimming took 0 bases from V and 2 from J; bases not matched to a gene: 6. The CDR3 extends over 17 amino acids. The V gene's germline CDR1 is LGHNA and CDR2 YNFKEQ. The CDR3 sequence is CASSQEEETGGNQPQHF. DNA of the CDR3: TGTGCCAGCAGCCAAGAGGAGGAGACAGGGGGCAATCAGCCCCAGCATTTT.

The J gene is TRBJ1-1, the V gene TRBV20-1; D is possibly TRBD1 (5 bases). V was cut by 5 bases and J by 2 bases, with 15 bases left in between. CDR1 and CDR2 (germline): DFQATT, SNEGSKA (reference sequence). This CDR3 spans 14 amino acids. The CDR3 reads CSAGGSALNTEAFF. DNA of the CDR3: TGCAGTGCTGGGGGATCGGCCCTCAACACTGAAGCTTTCTTT.

This clonotype was counted many times. The genes are TRBV20-1 and TRBJ2-3; D assignment may be TRBD1 or TRBD2 (5 bases each). The length of the CDR3 is 12 residues. Germline lookup yields CDR1 DFQATT and CDR2 SNEGSKA (reference sequence). Trimming cost V 3 bases and J 6 bases, with 10 bases left between them. Written as DNA, the CDR3 is TGCAGTGCTAGGAGGGACGGGGATACGCAGTATTTT. Translation: CSARRDGDTQYF.

This clonotype occurred a few times. The chain recombines TRBV12-3 or TRBV12-4 with TRBJ2-5, with no clear D. Trimming left V 6 bases short and J 4 bases short, with 12 bases between. The CDR3 length is 13 residues. DNA for the CDR3: TGTGCCAGCAGCAGGCCTTACTCAGAGACCCAGTACTTC. This codes for CASSRPYSETQYF.

This clonotype showed up many times. V gene TRBV5-1 combines with J gene TRBJ2-1; 14 nucleotides agree with TRBD2. The CDR3 is 17 amino acids. Germline lookup yields CDR1 SGHRS and CDR2 YFSETQ. With 4 bases clipped from V and 8 bases from J, the junction kept 11 bases outside the gene matches. The CDR3 DNA sequence: TGCGCCAGCAGCCCTGGACTAGCGGGAGGTCCAGGGGATGAGCAGTTCTTC. Translated: CASSPGLAGGPGDEQFF.

The V gene is TRBV7-9, the J gene TRBJ2-6; 7 nucleotides align to TRBD1. The trim removed 5 bases at V and 2 bases at J, leaving 3 bases unmatched. Germline-derived CDR1 and CDR2 are SEHNR and FQNEAQ (reference sequence). CDR3 length: 15 amino acids. CDR3 nucleotides: TGTGCCAGCAGCAGAGGACAGGCTGGGGCCAACGTCCTGACTTTC. It is translated as CASSRGQAGANVLTF. Filled out from reference TRBV7-9 and TRBJ2-6, the complete variable domain reads DTGVSQNPRHKITKRGQNVTFRCDPISEHNRLYWYRQTLGQGPEFLTYFQNEAQLEKSRLLSDRFSAERPKGSFSTLEIQRTEQGDSAMYLCASSRGQAGANVLTFGAGSRLTVL.

This clonotype has only a few counts. This chain uses TRBV9 with TRBJ1-6; D is perhaps TRBD1 (6 bases). Germline V gene data show CDR1 as SGDLS and CDR2 as YYNGEE. There are 13 residues in the CDR3. V was clipped by 4 bases and J by 10 bases, with 12 bases between them. In nucleotides, the CDR3 is TGTGCCAGCAGCCCGGGGGCGCGATCACCCCTCCACTTT. It codes for CASSPGARSPLHF.

The chain employs TRBV5-4 and TRBJ1-4, with 9 nucleotides matching TRBD1. V dropped 0 bases and J dropped 8; count of bases not matched to a gene: 8. Germline CDR1 is SGHNT and CDR2 is YYREEE (reference sequence). This CDR3 comprises 16 residues. The CDR3 DNA reads TGTGCCAGCAGCTTGGCGTCGGACAGGGGAGGAGAAAAACTGTTTTTT. Residues: CASSLASDRGGEKLFF.

This clonotype was seen only a few times. The CDR3 sequence: CASKRREGLENEQYF. The DNA for the CDR3 is TGTGCCAGCAAGCGGCGGGAGGGCCTAGAAAACGAGCAGTACTTC. The chain employs TRBV2 and TRBJ2-7, with 9 nucleotides matching TRBD2. The CDR3 spans 15 residues. V lost 7 bases to trimming and J lost 5 bases; unmatched junction nucleotides: 12. Germline CDR1 is SNHLY and CDR2 is FYNNEI.

This chain connects TRBV9 to TRBJ1-1, with no clear D. The V gene's germline CDR1 is SGDLS and CDR2 YYNGEE. The CDR3 length is 13 residues. The V end was cut by 4 bases, the J end by 1 base, with 8 bases between. CDR3 coding DNA: TGTGCCAGCAGCTTCCTACCGAACACTGAAGCTTTCTTT. This translates into CASSFLPNTEAFF.

The sample holds many counts of this clonotype. The J gene is TRBJ1-1, the V gene TRBV6-1, with TRBD1 matching over 7 bases. Germline V gene data show CDR1 as MNHNS and CDR2 as SASEGT. The V gene end was trimmed by 5 bases and the J gene end by 1 base; junction bases not matched to a gene: 4. This CDR3 spans 14 amino acids. CDR3 residues: CASSYQGGNTEAFF. The CDR3 DNA reads TGTGCCAGCAGTTATCAGGGGGGGAACACTGAAGCTTTCTTT.

This chain uses TRBV4-2 with TRBJ1-2; TRBD1 aligns across 9 bases. Per the germline V gene, CDR1 is LGHNA and CDR2 is YNFKEQ. CDR3 length: 15 amino acids. V was pared by 4 bases and J by 2 bases, with 5 bases of the junction left unmatched. The CDR3 region has the DNA TGTGCCAGCAGCCTACGGACAGGGGAGAACTATGGCTACACCTTC. Protein: CASSLRTGENYGYTF.

As concerns this clonotype: A much larger clone sits a single nucleotide away, making a read error possible. The CDR3 reads CASSLVTRFSEAFF. CDR3 in DNA: TGTGCCAGCAGCTTAGTTACCAGGTTCAGTGAAGCTTTCTTT. J is TRBJ1-1 and V is TRBV7-6; D is unresolved. The germline V and J ends were trimmed by 1 base and 7 bases, with 13 bases remaining between them. The CDR3 sequence is 14 residues long. The germline V gene has CDR1 SGHVS and CDR2 FNYEAQ.

Ten or more counts support this clonotype. The chain couples TRBV3-1 to TRBJ2-5; the D call may be TRBD1 or TRBD2 (5 bases each). The CDR3 is 12 amino acids. CDR1 is LGHDT, CDR2 YNNKEL, per germline (reference sequence). Trimming stripped 6 bases from V and 1 base from J, with 6 bases between. Here the CDR3 DNA reads TGTGCCAGCAGGGGGGTCCAAGAGACCCAGTACTTC. This gives the protein CASRGVQETQYF.